The clone carrying this T cell receptor (beta chain) showed up just a few times. This specimen comes from a study of T-cell reconstitution after alpha-beta-depleted transplantation in children. Unique molecular identifiers were incorporated when the TCRbeta library was constructed. Using its own MiXCR run on the PCR reads, TCRdb lists one record per CDR3 protein. The sample carries more than 400,000 distinct CDR3 sequences, 43% recorded once. The ends lost 3 bases at V and 2 bases at J; junction bases unmatched: 6. The CDR3 extends over 15 amino acids. The germline gives CDR1 SGHVS, CDR2 FQNEAQ. The sequence was obtained from a girl aged 2 to 10 with aplastic anemia, due to receive a stem cell transplant. This chain joins TRBV7-8 and TRBJ2-5; TRBD2 aligns across 7 bases. The starting material was PBMCs, obtained before TCRalphabeta/CD19-depleted stem cell transplant. The CDR3 DNA sequence: TGTGCCAGCAGCTTGGGTAGCGGGCCGCAAGAGACCCAGTACTTC. It yields the protein CASSLGSGPQETQYF.